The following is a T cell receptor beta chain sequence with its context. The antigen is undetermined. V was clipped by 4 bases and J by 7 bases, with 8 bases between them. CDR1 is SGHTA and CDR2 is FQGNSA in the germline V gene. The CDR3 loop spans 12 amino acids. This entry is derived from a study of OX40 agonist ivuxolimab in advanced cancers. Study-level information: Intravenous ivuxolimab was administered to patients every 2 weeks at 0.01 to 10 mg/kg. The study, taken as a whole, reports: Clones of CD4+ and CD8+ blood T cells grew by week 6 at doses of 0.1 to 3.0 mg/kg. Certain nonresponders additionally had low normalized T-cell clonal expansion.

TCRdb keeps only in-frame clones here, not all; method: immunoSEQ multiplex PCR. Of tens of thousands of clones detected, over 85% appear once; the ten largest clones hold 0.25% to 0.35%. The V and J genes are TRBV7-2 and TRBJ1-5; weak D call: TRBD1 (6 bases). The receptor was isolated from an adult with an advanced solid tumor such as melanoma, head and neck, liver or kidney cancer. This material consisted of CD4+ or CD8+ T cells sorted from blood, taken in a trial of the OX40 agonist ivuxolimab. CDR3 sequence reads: CASSSQGQPQHF. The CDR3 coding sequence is TGTGCCAGCAGCTCACAGGGCCAGCCCCAGCATTTT.